This TCR beta chain was sequenced during a study of OX40 agonist ivuxolimab in advanced cancers. At the level of the study: Clinicians treated patients with ivuxolimab, an agonistic anti-OX40 (CD134) antibody. Patients were 82.7% male with ages roughly 23 to 90, mean about 65.

Only one count was recorded for this clone. The antigen is undetermined. Points from the study as a whole: The study did not work out the antigen specificity of the expanded peripheral T cells.

Blood sampling took place at baseline, cycle 4 day 1, and cycle 7 day 1. Measured with immunoSEQ multiplex PCR; TCRdb has only the in-frame clones, and not every one. The sample holds about 160,000 clones, 94% seen once. The sample was CD4+ or CD8+ T cells sorted from blood, taken in a trial of the OX40 agonist ivuxolimab. The clonotype was recovered from an adult with an advanced solid tumor such as melanoma, head and neck, liver or kidney cancer.

CDR3 DNA sequence: TGTGCCAGCAGCCAAGCGGACAGGGTAGATGGCTACACCTTC. Its protein product is CASSQADRVDGYTF. The chain carries TRBV7-9 and TRBJ1-2, with 8 bases fitting TRBD1. The CDR3 sequence is 14 residues long. The J segment lost 6 bases and the V segment lost 5 bases, leaving 8 bases of the junction unmatched. Germline V gene lookup returns CDR1 SEHNR and CDR2 FQNEAQ (reference sequence).